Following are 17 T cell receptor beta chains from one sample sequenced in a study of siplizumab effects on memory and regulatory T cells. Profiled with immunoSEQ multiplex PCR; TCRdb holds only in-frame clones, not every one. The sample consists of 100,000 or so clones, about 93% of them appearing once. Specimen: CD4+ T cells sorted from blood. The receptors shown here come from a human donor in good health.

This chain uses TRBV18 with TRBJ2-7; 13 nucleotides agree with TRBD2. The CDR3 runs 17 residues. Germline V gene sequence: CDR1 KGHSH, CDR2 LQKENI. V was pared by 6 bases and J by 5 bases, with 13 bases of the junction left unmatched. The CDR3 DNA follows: TGTGCCAGCTCGCAATGGACTAGCGGGAGAACGGCGCACGAGCAGTACTTC. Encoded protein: CASSQWTSGRTAHEQYF.

Here the CDR3 DNA reads TGTGCCAGCTCACCTGCAGGGGGAAACTCCGCGCAGTACTTC. As protein: CASSPAGGNSAQYF. The V gene is TRBV18, the J gene TRBJ2-7; 7 nucleotides match TRBD1. V dropped 3 bases and J dropped 9; count of bases not matched to a gene: 11. The germline V gene encodes CDR1 KGHSH and CDR2 LQKENI. The CDR3 consists of 14 residues.

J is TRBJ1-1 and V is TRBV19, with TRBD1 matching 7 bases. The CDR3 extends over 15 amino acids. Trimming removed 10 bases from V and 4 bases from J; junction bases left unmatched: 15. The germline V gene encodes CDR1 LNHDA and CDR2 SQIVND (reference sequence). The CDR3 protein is CATREGAGPGTEAFF. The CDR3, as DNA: TGTGCCACAAGGGAGGGGGCTGGTCCGGGCACTGAAGCTTTCTTT.

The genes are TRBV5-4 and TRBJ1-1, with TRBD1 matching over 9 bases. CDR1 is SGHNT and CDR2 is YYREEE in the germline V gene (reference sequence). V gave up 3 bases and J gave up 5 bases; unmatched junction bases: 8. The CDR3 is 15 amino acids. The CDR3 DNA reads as TGTGCCAGCAGCTCAGGGACAGGGCGGGAAACTGAAGCTTTCTTT. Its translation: CASSSGTGRETEAFF. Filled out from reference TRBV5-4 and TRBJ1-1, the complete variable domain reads ETGVTQSPTHLIKTRGQQVTLRCSSQSGHNTVSWYQQALGQGPQFIFQYYREEENGRGNFPPRFSGLQFPNYSSELNVNALELDDSALYLCASSSGTGRETEAFFGQGTRLTVV.

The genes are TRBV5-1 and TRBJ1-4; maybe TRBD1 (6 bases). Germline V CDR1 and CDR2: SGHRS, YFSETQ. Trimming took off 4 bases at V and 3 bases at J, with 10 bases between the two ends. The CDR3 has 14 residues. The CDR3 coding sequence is TGCGCCAGCAGCCCGGGACACTCTAATGAAAAACTGTTTTTT. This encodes CASSPGHSNEKLFF.

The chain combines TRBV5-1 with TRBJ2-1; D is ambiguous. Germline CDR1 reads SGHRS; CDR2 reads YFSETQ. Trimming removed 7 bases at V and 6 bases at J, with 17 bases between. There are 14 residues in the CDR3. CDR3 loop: CASVASGPLNEQFF. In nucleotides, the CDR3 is TGCGCCAGCGTCGCCTCTGGACCTCTCAATGAGCAGTTCTTC. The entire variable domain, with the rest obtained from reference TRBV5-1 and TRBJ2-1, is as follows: KAGVTQTPRYLIKTRGQQVTLSCSPISGHRSVSWYQQTPGQGLQFLFEYFSETQRNKGNFPGRFSGRQFSNSRSEMNVSTLELGDSALYLCASVASGPLNEQFFGPGTRLTVL.

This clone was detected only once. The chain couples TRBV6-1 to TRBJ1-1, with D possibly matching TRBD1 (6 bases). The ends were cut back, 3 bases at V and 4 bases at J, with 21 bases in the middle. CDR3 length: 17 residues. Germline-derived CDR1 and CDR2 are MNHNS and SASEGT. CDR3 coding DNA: TGTGCCAGCAGTGACAGTTGGGGGCAAGTGAGAAGCACTGAAGCTTTCTTT. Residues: CASSDSWGQVRSTEAFF.

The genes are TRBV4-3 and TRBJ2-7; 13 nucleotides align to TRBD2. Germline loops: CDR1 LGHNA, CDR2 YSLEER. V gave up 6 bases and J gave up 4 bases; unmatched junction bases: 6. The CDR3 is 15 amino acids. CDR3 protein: CASSRTSGSQYEQYF. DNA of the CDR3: TGCGCCAGCAGTCGGACTAGCGGGAGTCAGTACGAGCAGTACTTC.

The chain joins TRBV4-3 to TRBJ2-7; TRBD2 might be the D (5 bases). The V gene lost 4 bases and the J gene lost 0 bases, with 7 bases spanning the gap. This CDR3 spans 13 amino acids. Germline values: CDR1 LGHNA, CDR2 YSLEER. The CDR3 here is CASSLEDSYEQYF. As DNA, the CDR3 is TGCGCCAGCAGCCTGGAGGACTCCTACGAGCAGTACTTC.

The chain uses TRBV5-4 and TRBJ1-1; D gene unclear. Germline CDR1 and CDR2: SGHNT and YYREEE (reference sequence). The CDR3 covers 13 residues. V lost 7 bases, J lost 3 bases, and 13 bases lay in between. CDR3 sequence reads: CASRRVGDTEAFF. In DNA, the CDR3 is TGTGCCAGCCGTAGGGTAGGTGACACTGAAGCTTTCTTT.

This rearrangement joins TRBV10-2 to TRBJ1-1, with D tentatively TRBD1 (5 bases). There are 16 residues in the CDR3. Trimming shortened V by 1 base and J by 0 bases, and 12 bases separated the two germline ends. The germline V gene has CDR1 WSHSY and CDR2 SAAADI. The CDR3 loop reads CASSELGPTLNTEAFF. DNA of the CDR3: TGCGCCAGCAGTGAGTTGGGACCGACTCTGAACACTGAAGCTTTCTTT.

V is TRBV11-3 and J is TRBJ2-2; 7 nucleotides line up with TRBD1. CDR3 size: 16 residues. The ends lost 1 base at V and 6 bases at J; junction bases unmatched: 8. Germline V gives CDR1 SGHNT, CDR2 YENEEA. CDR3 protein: CASSLVVGTVSGELFF. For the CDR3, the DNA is TGTGCCAGCAGCTTAGTAGTCGGGACAGTGTCCGGGGAGCTGTTTTTT.

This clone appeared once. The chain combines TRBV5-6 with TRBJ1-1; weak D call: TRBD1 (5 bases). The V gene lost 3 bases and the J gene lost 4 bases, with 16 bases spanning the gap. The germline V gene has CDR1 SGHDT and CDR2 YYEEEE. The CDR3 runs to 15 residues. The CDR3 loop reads CASSSLGRESTEAFF. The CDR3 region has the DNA TGTGCCAGCAGCTCATTGGGCAGGGAGAGCACTGAAGCTTTCTTT.

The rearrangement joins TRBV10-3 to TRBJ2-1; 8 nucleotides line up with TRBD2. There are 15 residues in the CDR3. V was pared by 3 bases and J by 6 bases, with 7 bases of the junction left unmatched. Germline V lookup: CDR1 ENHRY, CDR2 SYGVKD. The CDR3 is CAISESAGVGNEQFF. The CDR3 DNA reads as TGTGCCATCAGTGAATCAGCGGGAGTTGGCAATGAGCAGTTCTTC.

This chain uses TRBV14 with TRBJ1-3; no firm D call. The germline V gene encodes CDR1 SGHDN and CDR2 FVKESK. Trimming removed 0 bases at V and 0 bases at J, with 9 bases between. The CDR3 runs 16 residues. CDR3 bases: TGTGCCAGCAGCCAAGATTTGGCCAGCTCTGGAAACACCATATATTTT. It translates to CASSQDLASSGNTIYF.

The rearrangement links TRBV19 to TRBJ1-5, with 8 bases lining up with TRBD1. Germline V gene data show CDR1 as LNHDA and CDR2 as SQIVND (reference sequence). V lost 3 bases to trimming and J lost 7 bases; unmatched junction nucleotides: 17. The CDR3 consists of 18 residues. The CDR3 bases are TGTGCCAGTAGTATCGAACTCCCTATAGCAGGGGGCGGACAGCCCCAGCATTTT. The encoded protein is CASSIELPIAGGGQPQHF.

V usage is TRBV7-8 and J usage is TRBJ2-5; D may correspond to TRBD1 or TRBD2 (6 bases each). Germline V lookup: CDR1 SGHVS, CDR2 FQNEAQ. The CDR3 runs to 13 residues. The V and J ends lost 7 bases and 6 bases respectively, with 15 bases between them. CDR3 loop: CASKVPGAQTQYF. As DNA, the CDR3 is TGTGCCAGCAAGGTCCCGGGGGCACAGACCCAGTACTTC. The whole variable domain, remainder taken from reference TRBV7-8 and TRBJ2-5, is GAGVSQSPRYKVAKRGQDVALRCDPISGHVSLFWYQQALGQGPEFLTYFQNEAQLDKSGLPSDRFFAERPEGSVSTLKIQRTQQEDSAVYLCASKVPGAQTQYFGPGTRLLVL.